Following are 29 T cell receptor beta chains from one sample sequenced in a study of blood T cell repertoires in COVID-19. Profiling relied on immunoSEQ multiplex PCR, and the TCRdb table lists in-frame clones only, not all of them. The table has about 64,000 clones, around 73% seen once. Sequencing was performed on peripheral blood. These receptors came from a man aged 55 to 70 with COVID-19, enrolled during active disease.

The rearrangement joins TRBV7-2 to TRBJ2-7, with 12 bases identical to TRBD2. V was clipped by 5 bases and J by 3 bases; unmatched bases: 2. CDR1 is SGHTA, CDR2 FQGNSA, per germline. The CDR3 contains 14 residues. Here the CDR3 reads CASSRGLAGYEQYF. As DNA, the CDR3 is TGTGCCAGCAGCCGGGGACTAGCGGGCTACGAGCAGTACTTC.

V and J are TRBV5-1 and TRBJ2-7, with TRBD2 identical over 15 bases. Germline-derived CDR1 and CDR2 are SGHRS and YFSETQ. The CDR3 has 16 amino acids. The V segment lost 4 bases and the J segment 4 bases; nucleotides outside the gene matches: 6. CDR3 bases: TGCGCCAGCAGCCCAGGACTAGCGGGAGGGCCATACGAGCAGTACTTC. Its translation: CASSPGLAGGPYEQYF.

The chain employs TRBV19 and TRBJ2-1, with 8 bases identical to TRBD2. The germline V gene encodes CDR1 LNHDA and CDR2 SQIVND (reference sequence). Germline trimming cut 5 bases from V and 2 bases from J; bases unmatched to any gene: 11. This CDR3 comprises 17 residues. CDR3 in DNA: TGTGCCAGTAGTCCCCGAGGAGCGGGGGATCCCTACAATGAGCAGTTCTTC. This gives the protein CASSPRGAGDPYNEQFF. Full variable domain (missing parts from reference TRBV19 and TRBJ2-1): DGGITQSPKYLFRKEGQNVTLSCEQNLNHDAMYWYRQDPGQGLRLIYYSQIVNDFQKGDIAEGYSVSREKKESFPLTVTSAQKNPTAFYLCASSPRGAGDPYNEQFFGPGTRLTVL.

This chain uses TRBV6-5 with TRBJ1-5; D possibly corresponds to TRBD1 (6 bases). Per germline, CDR1 MNHEY and CDR2 SVGAGI. Trimming removed 8 bases at V and 6 bases at J, with 14 bases between. The CDR3 extends over 13 amino acids. In nucleotides, the CDR3 is TGTGCCAGCCGGGAATCAGGGGTTCAGCCCCAGCATTTT. Encoded protein: CASRESGVQPQHF.

The chain couples TRBV9 to TRBJ2-3, with 9 positions matching TRBD2. This CDR3 region has 16 residues. V was clipped by 1 base and J by 2 bases; unmatched bases: 5. The germline CDR1 and CDR2 sequences are SGDLS and YYNGEE. CDR3 residues: CASSVRPSGDTDTQYF. The CDR3 region has the DNA TGTGCCAGCAGCGTAAGACCTAGCGGGGACACAGATACGCAGTATTTT.

V usage is TRBV6-5 and J usage is TRBJ2-2; 8 positions agree with TRBD1. The CDR3 covers 15 residues. Trimming removed 1 base from V and 7 bases from J; junction bases left unmatched: 5. From germline, CDR1 is MNHEY and CDR2 SVGAGI. The CDR3 region is CASSYYQGAGGELFF. As DNA, the CDR3 is TGTGCCAGCAGTTACTACCAGGGGGCTGGCGGGGAGCTGTTTTTT.

The chain recombines TRBV29-1 with TRBJ2-7, with 8 bases identical to TRBD2. This CDR3 comprises 14 residues. With V trimmed by 7 bases and J by 0 bases, 8 bases remained unmatched. Germline V gene lookup returns CDR1 SQVTM and CDR2 ANQGSEA. Here the CDR3 reads CSARGGTPSYEQYF. In nucleotides, the CDR3 is TGCAGCGCACGGGGGGGGACCCCCTCCTACGAGCAGTACTTC.

This rearrangement joins TRBV27 to TRBJ2-6; 7 bases map to TRBD1. The CDR3 totals 14 residues. Germline CDR1 reads MNHEY; CDR2 reads SMNVEV (reference sequence). The junction had 7 bases not matched to a gene; V was cut back by 7 bases and J by 7 bases. CDR3: CASKRQGEANVLTF. In nucleotides, the CDR3 is TGTGCCAGCAAAAGACAGGGAGAAGCCAACGTCCTGACTTTC.

The chain couples TRBV2 to TRBJ2-1, with 8 bases lining up with TRBD1. Germline loops: CDR1 SNHLY, CDR2 FYNNEI. There are 14 residues in the CDR3. V lost 6 bases, J lost 10 bases, and 11 bases stayed unmatched. The CDR3 DNA is TGTGCCAGCAGCCTCGGGACAGGTTTGTGGGAGCAGTTCTTC. This sequence encodes CASSLGTGLWEQFF.

This clone was observed a single time. The chain employs TRBV13 and TRBJ1-2, with TRBD1 as a possible D gene (5 bases). The germline gives CDR1 PRHDT, CDR2 FYEKMQ (reference sequence). Trimming cost V 6 bases and J 2 bases, with 16 bases left between them. The CDR3 is 15 amino acids. The CDR3 reads CASRTTTGLNYGYTF. The CDR3 nucleotides are TGTGCCAGCAGGACGACTACGGGACTAAACTATGGCTACACCTTC.

The CDR3 coding sequence is TGTGCCAGCAGCGCGGGATGGGGCTCTGGAAACACCATATATTTT. Protein: CASSAGWGSGNTIYF. The gene calls are TRBV9 and TRBJ1-3; D uncertain. Germline-derived CDR1 and CDR2 are SGDLS and YYNGEE. The CDR3 is 15 amino acids. V was clipped by 3 bases and J by 0 bases, with 10 bases between them.

V is TRBV24-1 and J is TRBJ2-1; D is uncertain. The CDR3 consists of 13 residues. The ends were cut back, 4 bases at V and 9 bases at J, with 12 bases in the middle. In germline, CDR1 is KGHDR, CDR2 SFDVKD. The CDR3 reads CATSDARSGEQFF. Here the CDR3 DNA reads TGTGCCACCAGTGACGCCCGGTCGGGTGAGCAGTTCTTC.

This clone occurred once. This rearrangement joins TRBV9 to TRBJ2-3; 10 bases are a match to TRBD2. Germline loops: CDR1 SGDLS, CDR2 YYNGEE. V was clipped by 0 bases and J by 2 bases; unmatched bases: 3. The CDR3 totals 16 residues. The CDR3 nucleotides are TGTGCCAGCAGCGTAGCTACTAGCGGGGCCACAGATACGCAGTATTTT. Its translation: CASSVATSGATDTQYF.

The chain joins TRBV30 to TRBJ2-4; possibly TRBD2 for D (6 bases). Trimming stripped 0 bases from V and 1 base from J, with 7 bases between. CDR1 is GTSNPN and CDR2 is SVGIG in the germline V gene (reference sequence). CDR3 size: 14 residues. In DNA, the CDR3 is TGTGCCTGGAGTGTACGGGGGGCCAAAAACATTCAGTACTTC. The encoded protein is CAWSVRGAKNIQYF.

The gene calls are TRBV10-3 and TRBJ2-2; 11 nucleotides match TRBD2. The germline gives CDR1 ENHRY, CDR2 SYGVKD. The junction had 9 bases not matched to a gene; V was cut back by 6 bases and J by 6 bases. The CDR3 extends over 16 amino acids. The CDR3: CAISLLTSGIAGELFF. The CDR3 DNA follows: TGTGCCATCAGCCTTTTGACTAGCGGGATTGCCGGGGAGCTGTTTTTT.

The rearrangement links TRBV6-5 to TRBJ1-4, with a tentative D call TRBD1 (6 bases). The CDR3 sequence is 15 residues long. Germline CDR1 reads MNHEY; CDR2 reads SVGAGI. V lost 7 bases and J 2 bases, leaving 14 bases between the germline ends. The CDR3 nucleotides read TGTGCCAGCAAAACGAACAGGGCTACTAATGAAAAACTGTTTTTT. This translates into CASKTNRATNEKLFF.

V usage is TRBV21-1 and J usage is TRBJ2-3; the DNA was not used to check the table's D call, TRBD1. TRBV21-1 is listed as a pseudogene. The CDR3 has 14 amino acids. DNA for the CDR3: TGTGCCAGCAGGTACCGGGACAGACGCGATACGCAGTATTTT. This gives the protein CASRYRDRRDTQYF.

The chain combines TRBV6-5 with TRBJ1-4; no firm D call. Germline V lookup: CDR1 MNHEY, CDR2 SVGAGI. V was shortened by 7 bases and J by 5 bases, with 8 bases between the two germline ends. CDR3 length: 12 amino acids. The CDR3 DNA follows: TGTGCCAGCAAGACATTAAATGAAAAACTGTTTTTT. It is translated as CASKTLNEKLFF.

The V call is TRBV29-1, the J call TRBJ2-3; tentative D call: TRBD1 (6 bases). The germline gives CDR1 SQVTM, CDR2 ANQGSEA. V lost 6 bases and J lost 5, with 12 bases in between. The CDR3 has 12 amino acids. In DNA form, the CDR3 reads TGCAGCGTAGAAAGACAGGAAGATACGCAGTATTTT. Its protein product is CSVERQEDTQYF.

The chain recombines TRBV7-9 with TRBJ1-2, with D maybe TRBD1 (5 bases). The CDR3 sequence is 10 residues long. Trimming took off 6 bases at V and 12 bases at J, with 11 bases between the two ends. Germline V gene sequence: CDR1 SEHNR, CDR2 FQNEAQ (reference sequence). CDR3 in amino acids: CASRIDSNTF. The CDR3 DNA is TGTGCCAGCAGGATAGACAGTAACACCTTC.

The V gene is TRBV11-2, the J gene TRBJ2-3; D is undetermined. The V gene's germline CDR1 is SGHAT and CDR2 FQNNGV. V was shortened by 2 bases and J by 6 bases, with 9 bases between the two germline ends. The CDR3 loop spans 13 amino acids. The DNA of the CDR3 is TGTGCCAGCAGCTTAAGAGAGTTGGATACGCAGTATTTT. Translation gives CASSLRELDTQYF.

This CDR3 reads CASSLTSGGETQYF. The CDR3, as DNA: TGTGCCAGCAGCTTAACTAGCGGAGGGGAGACCCAGTACTTC. The chain recombines TRBV5-4 with TRBJ2-5; TRBD2 aligns across 8 bases. Trimming took 2 bases from V and 5 from J; bases not matched to a gene: 5. The germline CDR1 and CDR2 sequences are SGHNT and YYREEE (reference sequence). CDR3 length: 14 residues.

The chain employs TRBV3-1 (or the pseudogene TRBV3-2) and TRBJ1-2; no firm D call. The CDR3 is made up of 14 amino acids. Trimming removed 4 bases from V and 5 bases from J, with 14 bases in between. Germline CDR1 LGHDT, CDR2 YNNKEL (reference sequence). Here the CDR3 reads CASSPPSGFYGYTF. The CDR3 nucleotides read TGTGCCAGCAGCCCCCCTTCGGGGTTTTATGGCTACACCTTC.

This clone was counted between two and nine times. DNA for the CDR3: TGTGCCAGCAGCCCAGGGGTTGGCGCCTACGAGCAGTACTTC. Its translation is CASSPGVGAYEQYF. The rearrangement uses TRBV7-3 and TRBJ2-7; a possible D gene is TRBD1 (6 bases). The CDR3 runs to 14 residues. V lost 5 bases, J lost 2 bases, and 13 bases lay in between. Germline loops: CDR1 SGHTA, CDR2 FQGTGA.

V and J are TRBV24-1 and TRBJ2-2, with D perhaps TRBD1 (5 bases). V shed 3 bases and J shed 5 bases, with 9 bases lying between them. The germline CDR1 and CDR2 sequences are KGHDR and SFDVKD. The CDR3 loop spans 14 amino acids. This CDR3 is CATSDPQVTGELFF. CDR3 sequence (DNA): TGTGCCACCAGTGATCCACAGGTTACCGGGGAGCTGTTTTTT.

The V call is TRBV30, the J call TRBJ1-4; no reliable D call. The germline V and J ends were trimmed by 2 bases and 7 bases, with 14 bases remaining between them. Germline assignment: CDR1 GTSNPN and CDR2 SVGIG (reference sequence). The CDR3 consists of 14 residues. CDR3 coding DNA: TGTGCCTGGAGTCCGGCAGGTGGAGGTGAAAAACTGTTTTTT. Translation gives CAWSPAGGGEKLFF.

The chain couples TRBV9 to TRBJ2-1; D not certain. The CDR3 is 15 amino acids. V lost 4 bases to trimming and J lost 8 bases, with 19 bases between them. Germline V gene sequence: CDR1 SGDLS, CDR2 YYNGEE. CDR3 sequence: CASSPAGGDGYEQFF. The DNA of the CDR3 is TGTGCCAGCAGCCCCGCCGGCGGAGACGGCTATGAGCAGTTCTTC. Full variable domain (rest looked up from reference TRBV9 and TRBJ2-1): DSGVTQTPKHLITATGQRVTLRCSPRSGDLSVYWYQQSLDQGLQFLIQYYNGEERAKGNILERFSAQQFPDLHSELNLSSLELGDSALYFCASSPAGGDGYEQFFGPGTRLTVL.

J is TRBJ2-1 and V is TRBV29-1; 14 positions agree with TRBD2. The V gene end was trimmed by 8 bases and the J gene end by 7 bases; junction bases not matched to a gene: 7. The germline CDR1 and CDR2 sequences are SQVTM and ANQGSEA. The CDR3 consists of 14 residues. The CDR3 coding sequence is TGCAGCCATCGACTAGCGGGGGGGAAAAATGAGCAGTTCTTC. Its protein product is CSHRLAGGKNEQFF.

As DNA, the CDR3 is TGCAGCCCTAGAGAGGGAGAGACCCAGTACTTC. As protein: CSPREGETQYF. The gene calls are TRBV29-1 and TRBJ2-5, with TRBD2 as a possible D gene (5 bases). This CDR3 is built from 11 residues. Trimming stripped 8 bases from V and 4 bases from J, with 11 bases between. The germline V gene has CDR1 SQVTM and CDR2 ANQGSEA.